This T cell receptor beta chain was captured by sequencing in a study of T cell responses to AZD1222 COVID-19 vaccine. Method: immunoSEQ multiplex PCR; TCRdb's copy keeps in-frame clones and lacks some. In the table there are tens of thousands of clones, about 89% of which are singletons. Overall study results and limits: Seropositive AZD1222 recipients at baseline numbered only 5 or 6. The study reported that nearly half of spike-specific TCRs target unmutated variant regions. Clonal diversity was possibly underestimated, and the donors were mostly white British, with more females. The peak T cell response came first, and repertoires were sampled only after it.

In its sample, this clone was seen a few times. The antigen is not known. The sample here was peripheral blood, taken 28 days after the second AZD1222 dose. This receptor was identified in an adult who received the AZD1222 COVID-19 vaccine.

In nucleotides, the CDR3 is TGTGCCAGCAGTGAATGGGTTGCCGGGGCCAACGTCCTGACTTTC. Residues: CASSEWVAGANVLTF. V gene TRBV2 combines with J gene TRBJ2-6; the D is unclear. The CDR3 is 15 residues long. Deletions cut 2 bases from V and 4 bases from J, with 9 bases between. Germline-derived CDR1 and CDR2 are SNHLY and FYNNEI.